This TCR beta chain was sequenced during a study of cytomegalovirus exposure and HLA in healthy donors. Study overall: Unique TCRs numbering roughly 85 million, obtained from HLA-typed donors, made up an early data release.

As for this clone: Its target is not known.

The PCR made use of 60 Vbeta and 13 Jbeta primers. TCRdb keeps only in-frame clones here, not all; method: immunoSEQ multiplex PCR. In the table there are around 97,000 clones, 73% of which are singletons. Study-wide results and caveats: TRBV6-2, TRBV6-3 and some other V segments were unresolvable in 87-base-pair reads. The study recorded over 150 TCR beta chains that were cytomegalovirus-associated. It was reported that TCR beta sequences correctly inferred the HLA-A and HLA-B alleles for most subjects.

The CDR3 length is 18 residues. V was trimmed by 4 bases and J by 7 bases, leaving 23 bases between them. The germline gives CDR1 SEHNR, CDR2 FQNEAQ (reference sequence). This sequence originates from a middle-aged man in good health and CMV-seronegative. The gene calls are TRBV7-9 and TRBJ1-6; D possibly corresponds to TRBD1 (6 bases). The sample was PBMCs. This CDR3 reads CASSSPLFAGTLNSPLHF. Written as DNA, the CDR3 is TGTGCCAGCAGCTCCCCCCTATTCGCCGGGACACTAAATTCACCCCTCCACTTT. The full variable domain, completed using reference TRBV7-9 and TRBJ1-6, is DTGVSQNPRHKITKRGQNVTFRCDPISEHNRLYWYRQTLGQGPEFLTYFQNEAQLEKSRLLSDRFSAERPKGSFSTLEIQRTEQGDSAMYLCASSSPLFAGTLNSPLHFGNGTRLTVT.